This T cell receptor (beta chain) stems from a study of shared clonotypes between healthy human individuals (TCRdb year 2020). At the level of the whole study: The cohort included a few men and a couple of women between 18 and 49 years of age. For each donor, three plates each were used for CD4 naive and CD4 memory, two plates were used for CD8 naive, and one plate was used for CD8 memory. To estimate repertoire size and how much clonotypes are shared between individuals, the study performed deep sequencing of blood TCR repertoires from roughly five healthy adults. Different laboratories and diverse techniques were used to prepare libraries and sequence TCR repertoires, to increase sequencing depth and limit assay-specific biases. Each donor's leukapheresis produced roughly between about 0.8 and 10 billion PBMCs.

TCR CDR3 regions were amplified from genomic DNA by multiplex PCR using the deep immunoSEQ assay. Extracted genomic DNA from each cell subset was distributed evenly across all wells of several immunoSEQ 96-well plates, and each plate was treated as a replicate. For sorted subsets, each replicate PCR was loaded with 200 ng genomic DNA, equivalent to 25,000 to 35,000 T cell genomes. The purified libraries were quantified using a Qubit 3.0 fluorometer, sized with a Bioanalyzer 2100, and then quantified again using the KAPA Library Quantification kit. A separate single-read 150-cycle Illumina NextSeq 550 flow cell was used to sequence each immunoSEQ 96-well plate. On the study's bioinformatics: Because the immunoSEQ output held only junctional sequences and lacked quality scores, the filtering could not match the filtering applied to full-length reads. To assign V/J genes and CDR3, sequences were annotated against IMGT germline references using PyIR, a Python wrapper for IgBLAST v1.9. Reads were filtered out if the reads had weak V/J assignments (E-value above 1e-6), no CDR3, stop codons, out-of-frame junctions, or ambiguous translated residues. V3J clonotypes were defined by identical inferred V gene, J gene, and CDR3 amino acid sequence. Percentage overlap between repertoires was computed as shared unique clonotypes divided by the size of the smaller repertoire. Richness of each repertoire was evaluated using RTK rarefaction, the Chao1 estimator, and Recon v2.1 estimates of unobserved clonotypes. For all TCRbeta clonotypes obtained by the gDNA method from a handful of donors, generation probabilities were computed with OLGA. As stored in TCRdb, this immuneACCESS dataset retains in-frame rearrangements with V and J assigned. A fraction of the clones does not appear; measured against another copy, unresolved V genes explain less than half of the discrepancy, and the remainder lacks a known reason. V, J and clone size were drawn from that table, and D and trimming were deduced from the DNA. Here the sample has 950,000 to 1,100,000 clones; 75% to 80% occur a single time. 0.6% to 0.7% of the sample is in the top ten clones.

Study-wide findings and limitations: Sharing across four donors was observed for 4.5% to 6.5% of naive CD4, under 4% of naive CD8, roughly 2.4% of memory CD4, and about 0.38% of memory CD8 clonotypes. Sampling was limited to blood, and TCR repertoires in tissue likely differ from TCR repertoires in blood. The small number of donors limited the genetic and exposure-history diversity represented. Pairwise subsampling indicated that sequencing depth was expected to affect the degree of clonotype sharing among donors. Compared with non-shared clonotypes, the clonotypes found in all four sorted-subset donors had higher generation probabilities. Estimated clonotype richness was generally larger for naive than for memory subsets. Even with the large sequencing depth, rarefaction of the sorted-subset datasets indicated that sequencing was incomplete.

Concerning this clone: No cognate antigen has been identified for it. No much larger clone is present one base from it, and per-base qualities are unavailable.

The donors were healthy, HIV-negative adults who had no recently reported acute infections or vaccinations. Every donor was a Caucasian adult residing in Nashville, Tennessee, USA. CD4+ T cells were enriched by magnetic negative selection, after which naive cells were positively selected on CD45RA and the negative fraction was taken as the memory subset. After blood collection by leukapheresis, PBMCs were isolated using Ficoll-Histopaque density gradient centrifugation and then cryopreserved in the vapor phase of liquid nitrogen. Purity and quantity of every magnetically sorted T cell population were checked by analytical flow cytometry. Genomic DNA was isolated from each sorted fraction and quantified by UV absorbance on a Nanodrop 2000c. The sequenced sample consisted of memory CD4+ T cells from PBMCs. The cell subset or site label, as the study defines it: CD45RA-negative fraction. The origin of this receptor is a man aged 18 to 30 in good health. Some clones in this sample may be carry-over from other donors' samples.

The base sequence is TGTGCCAGCAGTTTTAGGGGTCAGGACACCATATATTTT. This codes for CASSFRGQDTIYF. The chain links TRBV28 with TRBJ1-3; TRBD1 is a possible D gene, resting on 5 matching bases. The trim is 3 bases for V and 8 bases for J, with a gap of 11 bases between the germline ends. CDR1 is given as MDHEN and CDR2 as SYDVKM, both from the germline V gene. Including cysteine and phenylalanine, the CDR3 has 13 amino acids. Only the CDR3 part of the read is kept: 39 bases, read in frame from the first base.